Listed below are T cell receptor beta chains from one sample, sequenced in a study of beta chain features in type 1 diabetes. Here immunoSEQ multiplex PCR was the method, and the copy in TCRdb shows in-frame clones only, minus some. The table lists 970,000 or so clones, roughly 17% of them singletons. The sequencing sample was made of naive CD4+ T cells from blood. These receptors all come from a woman under 30 in good health. The CDR3 runs from the conserved cysteine through the conserved F or W. A D gene is named only where the DNA matches it firmly. Expanded clones are given a class, and other clones once, few, many or no size at all.

TGTGCCAGCAGCGGGAGGGCCACCGGGGAGCTGTTTTTT,CASSGRATGELFF,.,TRBD2,TRBV2,TRBJ2-2
TGCGCCAGCAGCTTGTCGGGGTTCTCTGGGGCCAACGTCCTGACTTTC,CASSLSGFSGANVLTF,few,.,TRBV5-1,TRBJ2-6
TGTGCCAGCAGCGTCCGGGATAGCTCCTACGAGCAGTACTTC,CASSVRDSSYEQYF,.,.,TRBV9,TRBJ2-7
TGTGCCAGCAGACCAATCCGGGACAGGGGTGGCTACACCTTC,CASRPIRDRGGYTF,.,TRBD1,TRBV6-5,TRBJ1-2
TGTGCCAGCAGACCGGGACAGAGCTACGAGCAGTACTTC,CASRPGQSYEQYF,.,TRBD1,TRBV6-1,TRBJ2-7
TGTGCCAGCAGCCCCACCCCCAGGCCGATGTCTGGAAACACCATATATTTT,CASSPTPRPMSGNTIYF,.,.,TRBV7-9,TRBJ1-3
TGTGCCAGCAGCCAACAGGTCTACAATGAGCAGTTCTTC,CASSQQVYNEQFF,.,.,TRBV7-2,TRBJ2-1
TGTGCCAGCAGTTACTCGTCGATTTCGGGGTACGAGCAGTACTTC,CASSYSSISGYEQYF,few,.,TRBV6-5,TRBJ2-7
TGTGCCAGCAGTACGAATACAGGGCATGAGCAGTTCTTC,CASSTNTGHEQFF,few,.,TRBV6-5,TRBJ2-1
TGCAGTGCTAGAGTGATTTCGGAGCAGTTCTTC,CSARVISEQFF,.,.,TRBV20-1,TRBJ2-1
TGCGCCAGCAGCCAAGATCTGGAGGGGGCAGCAGAAAAACTGTTTTTT,CASSQDLEGAAEKLFF,.,TRBD1,TRBV4-3,TRBJ1-4
TGTGCCAGCAGTTGGACAGGGGACGAGCAGTACTTC,CASSWTGDEQYF,few,TRBD1,TRBV6-5,TRBJ2-7
TGTGCCAGCAGTACCCCGAACACTGAAGCTTTCTTT,CASSTPNTEAFF,.,.,TRBV28,TRBJ1-1
TGTGCCAGTAGTATAGAGGGGCGATGGGGACAGCCCCAGCATTTT,CASSIEGRWGQPQHF,.,.,TRBV19,TRBJ1-5
TGTGCCAGCAGCTCAAAACTAGCGGGAGTCAATGAGCAGTTCTTC,CASSSKLAGVNEQFF,.,TRBD2,TRBV7-3,TRBJ2-1
TGTGCCAGCAGTCCCGGGAGGGCCCTTCCCGAGCAGTACTTC,CASSPGRALPEQYF,few,TRBD2,TRBV6-6,TRBJ2-7
TGTGCCAGCAGCCAAGATGGGGCTAGCAATCAGCCCCAGCATTTT,CASSQDGASNQPQHF,.,.,TRBV4-2,TRBJ1-5
TGTGCCAGCAGCTTAGGTGGCAGGAGCTACGAGCAGTACTTC,CASSLGGRSYEQYF,.,.,TRBV7-6,TRBJ2-7
TGTGCCAGCAGCTTATCCCCGACGGTACGTCAGCCCCAGCATTTT,CASSLSPTVRQPQHF,few,.,TRBV7-2,TRBJ1-5
TGTGCCAGCAGCCCCCGACAGGGTAGCACTGAAGCTTTCTTT,CASSPRQGSTEAFF,.,TRBD1,TRBV7-9,TRBJ1-1
TGTGCCAGTCAAACTCAGGACCAGGGCTTTAATCAGCCCCAGCATTTT,CASQTQDQGFNQPQHF,few,.,TRBV19,TRBJ1-5
TGTGCCAGCAGCTTGGCCTATCAGATTGACGGGACCTACGAGCAGTACTTC,CASSLAYQIDGTYEQYF,.,.,TRBV5-4,TRBJ2-7
TGTGCCAGCAGCCAAGGTAGAGGTTGGAGGAGAGGACTTAATGAAAAACTGTTTTTT,CASSQGRGWRRGLNEKLFF,.,.,TRBV4-2,TRBJ1-4
TGTGCCAGCAGCAAGGCAGGGGACAGGGGCATCCACGAGCAGTACTTC,CASSKAGDRGIHEQYF,.,TRBD1,TRBV28,TRBJ2-7
TGTGCCACCGGACTCGCCGAAGGGGAGCTGTTTTTT,CATGLAEGELFF,.,.,TRBV19,TRBJ2-2
TGTGCCAGCAGCGTAGGAGGGGGCTGGAAAGAGACCCAGTACTTC,CASSVGGGWKETQYF,few,TRBD1,TRBV9,TRBJ2-5
TGTGCCAGCAGTCACCGCAGGGATTTTGACTACGAGCAGTACTTC,CASSHRRDFDYEQYF,.,.,TRBV5-6,TRBJ2-7
TGTGCCAGCAGCGTGTCGGGGGCAGTGGACGAAAAACTGTTTTTT,CASSVSGAVDEKLFF,few,.,TRBV9,TRBJ1-4
TGTGCCAGCAGCAAAGTGTTTGGTAGGACCGCCCCTACCTCCTACAATGAGCAGTTCTTC,CASSKVFGRTAPTSYNEQFF,few,.,TRBV21-1,TRBJ2-1
TGTGCCAGCAGCTTGCCGGGACTTAATGAGCAGTTCTTC,CASSLPGLNEQFF,.,.,TRBV11-1,TRBJ2-1
TGTGCCAGCAGAGGTAACGACAGGGGAACTGAAGCTTTCTTT,CASRGNDRGTEAFF,.,TRBD1,TRBV7-9,TRBJ1-1
TGTGCCAGCAGCTTGGGGGCAGGCACCGGGGAGCTGTTTTTT,CASSLGAGTGELFF,few,.,TRBV5-4,TRBJ2-2
TGTGCCATCAGTTTCAGCACCCCCTATGGCTACACCTTC,CAISFSTPYGYTF,.,.,TRBV10-3,TRBJ1-2
TGTGCCAGCAGCCCGGGACAGCGCTATGGCTACACCTTC,CASSPGQRYGYTF,.,TRBD1,TRBV7-8,TRBJ1-2
TGTGCCAGCCAGGGTCGGACTAGCGGGAGTGGCACAGATACGCAGTATTTT,CASQGRTSGSGTDTQYF,few,TRBD2,TRBV28,TRBJ2-3
TGCGCCAGCAGCCAAGACCCACCGGGGGCGGCCGGAAACACCATATATTTT,CASSQDPPGAAGNTIYF,few,.,TRBV4-3,TRBJ1-3
TGTGCCATCAGTCGGGCCGCACTAGAGACCCAGTACTTC,CAISRAALETQYF,few,.,TRBV10-3,TRBJ2-5
TGCGCCAGCAGCCCAGCTAACGGGGAGCTGTTTTTT,CASSPANGELFF,few,.,TRBV5-4,TRBJ2-2
TGTGCCAGCAGCTTAGATAGTCGTCTACGGTCCTACAATGAGCAGTTCTTC,CASSLDSRLRSYNEQFF,few,.,TRBV7-2,TRBJ2-1
TGTGCCACCAGCAGAGTATGGGGTAGCGGAAGCTCCTACAATGAGCAGTTCTTC,CATSRVWGSGSSYNEQFF,few,.,TRBV15,TRBJ2-1
TGTGCCAGCAGCTTGAGACACAATGAGCAGTTCTTC,CASSLRHNEQFF,.,.,TRBV5-8,TRBJ2-1
TGTGCCAGCGCCCCTCGAACTAGCGGCTCCTACAATGAGCAGTTCTTC,CASAPRTSGSYNEQFF,.,TRBD2,TRBV18,TRBJ2-1
TGTGCCACTGGGACAGACCTGTTTTACGAGCAGTACTTC,CATGTDLFYEQYF,.,TRBD1,TRBV10-3,TRBJ2-7
TGTGCCAGCAGCGTCGGCGGACTAGCGAAGCGTTACGAGCAGTACTTC,CASSVGGLAKRYEQYF,few,TRBD2,TRBV9,TRBJ2-7
TGTGCCAGCAGCCGGCACACTGCACTAGCGGGAGAGACCGAGCAGTTCTTC,CASSRHTALAGETEQFF,.,TRBD2,TRBV14,TRBJ2-1
TGTGCCAGCTCACCAGACTCGGGAGGGGCCGACTCTGGAAACACCATATATTTT,CASSPDSGGADSGNTIYF,.,.,TRBV18,TRBJ1-3
TGTGCCAGCAGCTTAAACAGGGGCTCTGGAAACACCATATATTTT,CASSLNRGSGNTIYF,.,TRBD1,TRBV5-6,TRBJ1-3
TGTGCCAGTAGTATCGGGTATCGCGGGCCTAGCGGGAGAGATACGCAGTATTTT,CASSIGYRGPSGRDTQYF,.,TRBD2,TRBV19,TRBJ2-3
TGTGCCAGCTCACCATCAACGGACAGTGAAGCTTTCTTT,CASSPSTDSEAFF,.,.,TRBV18,TRBJ1-1
TGTGCCAGTACCGCGTGGGCTAACTATGGCTACACCTTC,CASTAWANYGYTF,few,.,TRBV19,TRBJ1-2
TGTGCCAGCAGCCCTTGGAGTTCCAAAAACATTCAGTACTTC,CASSPWSSKNIQYF,few,.,TRBV13,TRBJ2-4
TGTGCCAGCAGTTCGTCCGGGACAGGGATATACAATGAGCAGTTCTTC,CASSSSGTGIYNEQFF,.,TRBD1,TRBV6-6,TRBJ2-1
TGTGCCAGCAGTTTACCCGGACAGGGGGAGACCCAGTACTTC,CASSLPGQGETQYF,.,TRBD1,TRBV28,TRBJ2-5
TGTGCCAGCAGCTTAGGGGGGATCAGGGATACGCAGTATTTT,CASSLGGIRDTQYF,few,.,TRBV11-2,TRBJ2-3
TGTGCCAGCAGCTGGGGACCGTCCGTCTACACCTTC,CASSWGPSVYTF,few,.,TRBV14,TRBJ1-2
TGTGCCAGCCTGAGGTTACCGATCCGACAGGCCCTTGGCCGATACCAAGAGACCCAGTACTTC,CASLRLPIRQALGRYQETQYF,.,.,TRBV27,TRBJ2-5
TGTGCCAGTAGTATAGGGTCAGGGGGAACCTACAATGAGCAGTTCTTC,CASSIGSGGTYNEQFF,few,TRBD1,TRBV19,TRBJ2-1
TGTGCCACCCGTCGGGGACCGATGAACACTGAAGCTTTCTTT,CATRRGPMNTEAFF,few,.,TRBV15,TRBJ1-1
TGTGCCAGCAGTGTTGCAGGGATCTACGAGCAGTACTTC,CASSVAGIYEQYF,.,.,TRBV28,TRBJ2-7
TGTGCCAGCACCCCCGGCCGGAGAGGTTGGAATGAGCAGTTCTTC,CASTPGRRGWNEQFF,.,.,TRBV11-2,TRBJ2-1